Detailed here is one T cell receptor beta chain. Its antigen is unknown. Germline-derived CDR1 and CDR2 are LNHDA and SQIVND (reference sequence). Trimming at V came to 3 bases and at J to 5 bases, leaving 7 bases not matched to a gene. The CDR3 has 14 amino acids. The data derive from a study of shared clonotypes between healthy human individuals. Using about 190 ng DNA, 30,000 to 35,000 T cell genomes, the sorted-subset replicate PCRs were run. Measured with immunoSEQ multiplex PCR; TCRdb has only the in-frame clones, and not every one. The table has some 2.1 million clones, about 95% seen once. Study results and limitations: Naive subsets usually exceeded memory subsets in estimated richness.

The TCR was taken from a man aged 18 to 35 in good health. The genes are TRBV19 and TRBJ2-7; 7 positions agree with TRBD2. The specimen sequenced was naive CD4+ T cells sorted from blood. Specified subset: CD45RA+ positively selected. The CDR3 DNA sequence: TGTGCCAGTAGTATGGGAGGGTTTGCCCACGAGCAGTACTTC. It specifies CASSMGGFAHEQYF.